The 22 T cell receptor beta chains listed next were all sequenced from one sample in a study of cytomegalovirus exposure and HLA in healthy donors. Vbeta (60) and Jbeta (13) primers were used in the PCR. Sequenced by immunoSEQ multiplex PCR; TCRdb stores in-frame clones only, minus some. This table holds about 150,000 clones, roughly 70% found once. Sequencing was performed on PBMCs. The receptors here all came from a man aged 25 to 40 in good health and CMV-seronegative.

The chain joins TRBV6-5 to TRBJ1-6, with D unresolved. V dropped 2 bases and J dropped 7 bases, with 6 bases sitting between them. This CDR3 is built from 13 residues. The germline gives CDR1 MNHEY, CDR2 SVGAGI. In DNA form, the CDR3 reads TGTGCCAGCAGTTACAACCTAAATTCACCCCTCCACTTT. Its protein is CASSYNLNSPLHF.

The V call is TRBV30, the J call TRBJ1-1, with a weak D call TRBD1 (5 bases). The V gene's germline CDR1 is GTSNPN and CDR2 SVGIG (reference sequence). The CDR3 has 14 amino acids. V dropped 2 bases and J dropped 5 bases, with 15 bases sitting between them. The CDR3 sequence is CAWSNLLRGTEAFF. The CDR3 bases are TGTGCCTGGAGTAACCTGCTCCGGGGGACTGAAGCTTTCTTT.

This clone was seen a single time. The genes are TRBV19 and TRBJ1-5; no definite D call. V was cut by 1 base and J by 6 bases, with 13 bases left in between. CDR1 and CDR2 (germline): LNHDA, SQIVND (reference sequence). This CDR3 comprises 15 residues. For the CDR3, the DNA is TGTGCCAGTAGTATAGTTGGCCGGGGAGGTCAGCCCCAGCATTTT. This translates into CASSIVGRGGQPQHF. The full variable domain, in which reference TRBV19 and TRBJ1-5 provide the parts outside the CDR3, is DGGITQSPKYLFRKEGQNVTLSCEQNLNHDAMYWYRQDPGQGLRLIYYSQIVNDFQKGDIAEGYSVSREKKESFPLTVTSAQKNPTAFYLCASSIVGRGGQPQHFGDGTRLSIL.

The chain links TRBV5-4 to TRBJ2-3; 7 positions agree with TRBD1. V lost 4 bases and J lost 4; bases outside the gene matches: 3. The CDR3 consists of 13 residues. Germline CDR1 reads SGHNT; CDR2 reads YYREEE (reference sequence). CDR3 sequence reads: CASSHQGADTQYF. The CDR3 DNA is TGTGCCAGCAGCCACCAGGGGGCAGATACGCAGTATTTT.

The chain has TRBV7-2 and TRBJ2-5; D may be TRBD1 (8 bases). The germline gives CDR1 SGHTA, CDR2 FQGNSA. Trimming took off 6 bases at V and 4 bases at J, with 18 bases between the two ends. The CDR3 sequence is 15 residues long. The CDR3 protein is CASSPGGGGRETQYF. The CDR3 bases are TGTGCCAGCAGTCCAGGGGGCGGGGGAAGAGAGACCCAGTACTTC.

This chain uses TRBV10-3 with TRBJ2-7, with 11 bases matching TRBD1. Trimming took 2 bases from V and 3 from J; bases not matched to a gene: 0. The V gene's germline CDR1 is ENHRY and CDR2 SYGVKD. CDR3 length: 14 amino acids. CDR3 sequence: CAISEGTGGYEQYF. In nucleotides, the CDR3 is TGTGCCATCAGTGAGGGGACAGGGGGCTACGAGCAGTACTTC.

Written as DNA, the CDR3 is TGCGCCAGCAATCCGGGACAGGGGGCGGTTGGGGTCGGCGAGCAGTACTTC. It translates to CASNPGQGAVGVGEQYF. This sequence joins TRBV10-1 and TRBJ2-7, with 12 bases aligning to TRBD1. The CDR3 extends over 17 amino acids. Germline V lookup: CDR1 WNHNN, CDR2 SYGVQD (reference sequence). J gave up 6 bases and V 7 bases, and 16 bases lay outside the gene matches.

V usage is TRBV5-1 and J usage is TRBJ2-2, with TRBD2 as a possible D gene (5 bases). The CDR3 spans 13 residues. V lost 8 bases and J 1 base, leaving 9 bases between the germline ends. CDR1 is SGHRS, CDR2 YFSETQ, per germline. CDR3 sequence reads: CASSLGNTGELFF. For the CDR3, the DNA is TGCGCCAGTTCACTAGGGAACACCGGGGAGCTGTTTTTT.

This clone has a single count. The V gene is TRBV27, the J gene TRBJ2-7; 14 nucleotides align to TRBD2. Germline V gene data show CDR1 as MNHEY and CDR2 as SMNVEV (reference sequence). This CDR3 has 16 amino acids. V gave up 6 bases and J gave up 2 bases; unmatched junction bases: 6. CDR3 sequence (DNA): TGTGCCAGCAGACGACTAGCGGGAGGGTCAACCTACGAGCAGTACTTC. It codes for CASRRLAGGSTYEQYF.

With respect to this clone: Relative to the germline gene, one junction end is altered; a read error may explain this. The J gene is TRBJ2-4, the V gene TRBV5-4; maybe TRBD2 (7 bases). The CDR3 has 16 residues. Germline V CDR1 and CDR2: SGHNT, YYREEE (reference sequence). CDR3 bases: TGTGCCAGCAGCGGCGGCGGAGGGGGGGCCAAAAACAGTCAGTACTTC. This codes for CASSGGGGGAKNSQYF.

The V gene is TRBV10-3, the J gene TRBJ1-2; weak D call: TRBD1 (6 bases). Germline V lookup: CDR1 ENHRY, CDR2 SYGVKD. V lost 6 bases and J lost 6, with 17 bases in between. This CDR3 is built from 14 residues. CDR3 nucleotide sequence: TGTGCCATCAGGGCAGTGGACAGATGGGATGGCTACACCTTC. It specifies CAIRAVDRWDGYTF.

This clone was found once. The chain is built from TRBV19 and TRBJ1-1; 9 positions agree with TRBD1. The J segment lost 4 bases and the V segment lost 3 bases, leaving 9 bases of the junction unmatched. Looked up from germline, CDR1 is LNHDA and CDR2 is SQIVND (reference sequence). This CDR3 comprises 16 residues. The CDR3 DNA reads as TGTGCCAGTAGTATTGGACGGACAGGGGTGGGCACTGAAGCTTTCTTT. This translates into CASSIGRTGVGTEAFF.

Remarks on this clone: A junction boundary mismatches the germline segment, possibly from a read error. The V gene is TRBV28, the J gene TRBJ2-6; D might be TRBD1 (6 bases). This CDR3 is 15 amino acids long. The germline V gene encodes CDR1 MDHEN and CDR2 SYDVKM. The CDR3 region has the DNA TGTGCCAGCAGCCTAGGGGGAAGTGGGGCCAACGGCCTGACTTTC. Protein: CASSLGGSGANGLTF. The full variable domain, its missing parts supplied by reference TRBV28 and TRBJ2-6, is DVKVTQSSRYLVKRTGEKVFLECVQDMDHENMFWYRQDPGLGLRLIYFSYDVKMKEKGDIPEGYSVSREKKERFSLILESASTNQTSMYLCASSLGGSGANGLTFGAGSRLTVL.

This clone was counted a few times. The chain is built from TRBV7-9 and TRBJ1-2; D unclear. This CDR3 is built from 15 residues. Trimming pared 2 bases from V and 4 bases from J, leaving 14 bases between. Germline V gene sequence: CDR1 SEHNR, CDR2 FQNEAQ (reference sequence). The CDR3 reads CASSLSLINPYGYTF. In nucleotides, the CDR3 is TGTGCCAGCAGCTTAAGCCTTATAAATCCCTATGGCTACACCTTC.

CDR3 protein: CASSDSPTSGGAGDTQYF. In DNA, the CDR3 is TGTGCCAGCAGTGATTCCCCGACTAGCGGGGGGGCGGGAGATACGCAGTATTTT. The rearrangement links TRBV25-1 to TRBJ2-3; 14 nucleotides line up with TRBD2. CDR3 length: 18 residues. After removal of 3 bases from V and 5 bases from J, the junction contained 10 bases not matched to a gene. CDR1 and CDR2 (germline): MGHDK, SYGVNS.

This clone was counted only a few times. The chain is built from TRBV12-5 and TRBJ2-2, with TRBD2 as a possible D gene (5 bases). This CDR3 contains 15 residues. Germline loops: CDR1 LGHNT, CDR2 FRNRAP. Deletions cut 4 bases from V and 1 base from J, with 10 bases between. The CDR3 region is CASGSDWMNTGELFF. The CDR3 nucleotides are TGTGCTAGTGGTTCGGACTGGATGAACACCGGGGAGCTGTTTTTT.

This clone showed up just a few times. The CDR3 sequence: CASSLSRAREQYF. The CDR3, as DNA: TGTGCCAGCAGTTTATCGAGGGCGCGCGAGCAGTACTTC. The V gene is TRBV27, the J gene TRBJ2-5, with a possible D match to TRBD2 (5 bases). The DNA end favors TRBJ2-7, so the J call may be wrong. Germline-derived CDR1 and CDR2 are MNHEY and SMNVEV (reference sequence). This CDR3 region has 13 residues.

The genes are TRBV18 and TRBJ1-5; D is undetermined. The CDR3 is 13 amino acids. Germline CDR1 KGHSH, CDR2 LQKENI. V was pared by 6 bases and J by 5 bases, with 11 bases between. CDR3 sequence: CASSRAVDQPQHF. The CDR3 coding sequence is TGTGCCAGCTCCCGAGCCGTAGATCAGCCCCAGCATTTT.

As DNA, the CDR3 is TGTGCCAGTAGTGGGACAGGGGAAGAGGATGAAAAACTGTTTTTT. Protein product: CASSGTGEEDEKLFF. The chain has TRBV19 and TRBJ1-4; 10 bases are shared with TRBD1. The germline V gene encodes CDR1 LNHDA and CDR2 SQIVND (reference sequence). This CDR3 has 15 residues. After removal of 5 bases from V and 6 bases from J, the junction contained 6 bases not matched to a gene.

The V call is TRBV25-1, the J call TRBJ2-2; perhaps TRBD2 as D (5 bases). V lost 2 bases to trimming and J lost 1 base, with 11 bases between them. The germline gives CDR1 MGHDK, CDR2 SYGVNS. The CDR3 spans 16 residues. CDR3 loop: CASSESLRGNTGELFF. CDR3 nucleotide sequence: TGTGCCAGCAGTGAAAGTTTACGGGGGAACACCGGGGAGCTGTTTTTT. The full variable domain, completed using reference TRBV25-1 and TRBJ2-2, is EADIYQTPRYLVIGTGKKITLECSQTMGHDKMYWYQQDPGMELHLIHYSYGVNSTEKGDLSSESTVSRIRTEHFPLTLESARPSHTSQYLCASSESLRGNTGELFFGEGSRLTVL.

This sequence joins TRBV7-9 and TRBJ1-2, with D perhaps TRBD1 (5 bases). V shed 1 base and J shed 4 bases, with 22 bases lying between them. The CDR3 is 18 residues long. Germline assignment: CDR1 SEHNR and CDR2 FQNEAQ (reference sequence). CDR3 in DNA: TGTGCCAGCAGCTTAGAAAGGGTCCAGGGCGAGGAAGGCTATGGCTACACCTTC. Its translation: CASSLERVQGEEGYGYTF.

The chain joins TRBV12-5 to TRBJ1-5; D is undetermined. The CDR3 is 16 residues long. CDR1 and CDR2 (germline): LGHNT, FRNRAP. Trimming removed 6 bases at V and 0 bases at J, with 15 bases between. The CDR3 spells CASGGRRELSNQPQHF. The DNA of the CDR3 is TGTGCTAGTGGGGGCCGGAGGGAGCTTAGCAATCAGCCCCAGCATTTT.